The 11 T cell receptor beta chains below come from one sample, sequenced in a study of Graves' ophthalmopathy and Graves' hyperthyroidism. CDR3 regions of TCR beta were amplified from RNA transcripts. RT-PCR in the first round used HTBI primers; a second-round multiplex PCR followed. Using its own MiXCR run on the multiplex PCR reads, TCRdb lists one record per CDR3 protein. The repertoire consists of about 230,000 distinct CDR3 sequences, with roughly 50% occurring once and the leading ten covering around 43%. The specimen was peripheral blood. These receptors all come from an adult man with Graves' ophthalmopathy.

This clonotype was counted only a few times. The chain is built from TRBV6-6 and TRBJ1-1; D not certain. Germline V gives CDR1 MNHNY, CDR2 SVGAGI (reference sequence). V was cut by 6 bases and J by 8 bases, with 16 bases left in between. The CDR3 is 13 residues long. CDR3 sequence: CASRLDGVMEAFF. The DNA of the CDR3 is TGTGCCAGCAGACTGGACGGCGTTATGGAAGCTTTCTTT.

This clonotype appeared many times. The chain links TRBV7-2 to TRBJ2-5; 12 bases line up with TRBD2. Trimming cost V 0 bases and J 13 bases; bases outside gene matches: 9. This CDR3 has 15 residues. Germline V gene sequence: CDR1 SGHTA, CDR2 FQGNSA. The CDR3 loop is CASSLAASSGRVWYF. The CDR3 DNA reads as TGTGCCAGCAGCTTAGCAGCGTCTAGCGGGAGGGTATGGTACTTC.

This clonotype was counted once. The genes are TRBV11-2 and TRBJ2-7; 9 bases are shared with TRBD1. With V trimmed by 3 bases and J by 6 bases, 6 bases remained unmatched. From germline, CDR1 is SGHAT and CDR2 FQNNGV. The CDR3 is 14 amino acids. CDR3 nucleotide sequence: TGTGCCAGCAGCTTGGGGACAGGGCTTGGCGAGCAGTACTTC. This gives the protein CASSLGTGLGEQYF.

This chain links TRBV5-1 with TRBJ2-7; 12 bases map to TRBD2. Per germline, CDR1 SGHRS and CDR2 YFSETQ. The V gene end was trimmed by 4 bases and the J gene end by 5 bases; junction bases not matched to a gene: 10. CDR3 length equals 16 residues. The CDR3 DNA reads as TGCGCCAGCAGCCTAAGACTAGCGGGAGTTTCCAACGAGCAGTACTTC. Translating gives CASSLRLAGVSNEQYF.

The J gene is TRBJ1-2, the V gene TRBV6-2 or TRBV6-3; D remains unclear. Deletions cut 6 bases from V and 3 bases from J, with 14 bases between. Per germline, CDR1 MNHEY and CDR2 SVGEGT. The CDR3 sequence is 14 residues long. The CDR3 DNA sequence: TGTGCCAGCAGGGAGGATGGTGGGGACTATGGCTACACCTTC. As protein: CASREDGGDYGYTF.

This chain joins TRBV2 and TRBJ1-3; 7 bases are a match to TRBD1. Germline lookup yields CDR1 SNHLY and CDR2 FYNNEI. Trimming removed 6 bases from V and 3 bases from J; junction bases left unmatched: 2. This CDR3 spans 13 amino acids. The CDR3 loop reads CASRQGIGNTIYF. In nucleotides, the CDR3 is TGTGCCAGCAGACAGGGGATTGGAAACACCATATATTTT.

The chain joins TRBV12-3 or TRBV12-4 to TRBJ1-1, with TRBD1 as a possible D gene (6 bases). The CDR3 spans 14 residues. V was cut by 8 bases and J by 0 bases, with 13 bases left in between. This CDR3 is CASGLGQLNTEAFF. As DNA, the CDR3 is TGTGCCAGCGGACTCGGACAGCTGAACACTGAAGCTTTCTTT.

CDR3 loop: CASSPGQPQETQYF. The DNA for the CDR3 is TGTGCCAGCAGTCCGGGACAGCCACAAGAGACCCAGTACTTC. The chain links TRBV2 to TRBJ2-5; 7 positions match TRBD1. In germline, CDR1 is SNHLY, CDR2 FYNNEI. The length of the CDR3 is 14 residues. The junction had 5 bases not matched to a gene; V was cut back by 5 bases and J by 2 bases.

Comments on this clonotype: This may be a read error, as it is one base from a much larger clone. This CDR3 is missing its conserved last phenylalanine or tryptophan, likely due to a read error. J is TRBJ1-1 and V is TRBV29-1; 8 bases fit TRBD1. The V and J ends lost 6 bases and 2 bases, in that order; junction bases with no gene match: 5. The CDR3 is 13 amino acids. The germline V gene has CDR1 SQVTM and CDR2 ANQGSEA. For the CDR3, the DNA is TGCAGCGTACACAGGGGGTTTAACACTGAAGCTTTCTAT. As protein: CSVHRGFNTEAFY.

The chain joins TRBV15 to TRBJ2-5; 16 bases agree with TRBD2. Germline CDR1 is LNHNV and CDR2 is YYDKDF (reference sequence). With V trimmed by 6 bases and J by 5 bases, 15 bases remained unmatched. This CDR3 is built from 19 residues. The CDR3 here is CATSIPPGLAGGPGETQYF. The CDR3 nucleotides read TGTGCCACCAGTATACCGCCGGGACTAGCGGGAGGGCCTGGGGAGACCCAGTACTTC.

The rearrangement uses TRBV5-4 and TRBJ2-5, with no clear D. V lost 1 base and J lost 0, with 7 bases in between. Germline CDR1 is SGHNT and CDR2 is YYREEE (reference sequence). CDR3 length equals 14 residues. The CDR3 coding sequence is TGTGCCAGCAGCTTGATGCAGAACCAAGAGACCCAGTACTTC. Its translation: CASSLMQNQETQYF.